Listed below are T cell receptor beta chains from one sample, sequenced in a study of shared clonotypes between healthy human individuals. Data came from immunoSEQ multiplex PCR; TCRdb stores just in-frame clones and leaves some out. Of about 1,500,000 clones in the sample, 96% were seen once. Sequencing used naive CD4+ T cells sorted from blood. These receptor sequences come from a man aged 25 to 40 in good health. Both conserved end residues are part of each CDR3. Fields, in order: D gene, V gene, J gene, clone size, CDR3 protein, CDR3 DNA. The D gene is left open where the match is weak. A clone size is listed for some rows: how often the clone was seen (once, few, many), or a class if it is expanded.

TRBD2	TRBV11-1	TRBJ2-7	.	CASSSPSAGVYTYEQYF	TGTGCCAGCAGCTCCCCCTCAGCGGGAGTTTACACCTACGAGCAGTACTTC
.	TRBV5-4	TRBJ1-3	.	CASSLGGNTIYF	TGTGCCAGCAGCTTGGGTGGAAACACCATATATTTT
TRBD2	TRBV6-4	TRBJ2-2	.	CASTSELAGVTGELFF	TGTGCCAGCACCTCTGAGCTAGCGGGAGTCACCGGGGAGCTGTTTTTT
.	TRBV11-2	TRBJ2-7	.	CASSSLGGAIYEQYF	TGTGCCAGCAGCTCGCTTGGGGGAGCGATCTACGAGCAGTACTTC
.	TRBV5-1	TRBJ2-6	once	CASSLGHSSGANVLTF	TGCGCCAGCAGCTTGGGACACAGCTCTGGGGCCAACGTCCTGACTTTC
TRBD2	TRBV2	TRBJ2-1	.	CASSERLAGGPSYNEQFF	TGTGCCAGCAGTGAAAGGCTAGCGGGCGGACCCTCCTACAATGAGCAGTTCTTC
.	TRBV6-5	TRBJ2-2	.	CASSPYGVRTGELFF	TGTGCCAGCAGCCCATACGGGGTGAGGACCGGGGAGCTGTTTTTT
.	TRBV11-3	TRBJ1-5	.	CASSLKGFNQPQHF	TGTGCCAGCAGCTTAAAGGGGTTCAATCAGCCCCAGCATTTT
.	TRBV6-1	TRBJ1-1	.	CASSDILEAFF	TGTGCCAGCAGTGATATCCTTGAAGCTTTCTTT
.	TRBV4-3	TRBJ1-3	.	CAITPTRDRYLCSGNTIYF	.
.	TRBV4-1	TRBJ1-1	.	CASTRALGTEAFF	TGCGCCAGCACGCGGGCCCTAGGAACTGAAGCTTTCTTT
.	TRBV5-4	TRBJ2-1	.	CASSLRVNEQFF	TGTGCCAGCAGCTTAAGGGTGAATGAGCAGTTCTTC
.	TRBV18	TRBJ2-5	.	CASSPGAQETQYF	TGTGCCAGCTCTCCGGGGGCCCAAGAGACCCAGTACTTC
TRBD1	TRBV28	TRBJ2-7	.	CASRGQGSYEQYF	TGTGCCAGCAGGGGACAGGGTTCCTACGAGCAGTACTTC
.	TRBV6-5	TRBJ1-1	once	CASRGELLTEAFF	TGTGCCAGCCGAGGGGAACTACTAACTGAAGCTTTCTTT
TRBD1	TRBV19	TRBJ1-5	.	CASSMGTVSNQPQHF	TGTGCCAGTAGTATGGGGACAGTTAGCAATCAGCCCCAGCATTTT
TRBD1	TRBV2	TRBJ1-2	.	CASSETGQANYGYTF	TGTGCCAGCAGTGAAACCGGACAGGCCAACTATGGCTACACCTTC
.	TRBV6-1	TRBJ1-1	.	CASRGKPSENTEAFF	TGTGCCAGCCGTGGAAAACCGTCAGAGAACACTGAAGCTTTCTTT
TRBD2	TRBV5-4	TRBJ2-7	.	CASRGSSGSVHEQYF	TGTGCCAGCAGAGGTTCTAGCGGGAGTGTCCACGAGCAGTACTTC
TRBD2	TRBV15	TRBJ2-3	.	CATSRDGTSGTRTDTQYF	TGTGCCACCAGCAGAGATGGGACTAGCGGGACCCGCACAGATACGCAGTATTTT
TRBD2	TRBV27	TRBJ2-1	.	CASSLSGWGLAGDKFF	TGTGCCAGCAGTTTATCGGGGTGGGGACTAGCGGGAGATAAGTTCTTC
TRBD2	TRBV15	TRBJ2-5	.	CATSRGLAGAPTYQETQYF	TGTGCCACCAGCAGAGGGCTAGCGGGAGCCCCGACGTACCAAGAGACCCAGTACTTC
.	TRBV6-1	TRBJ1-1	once	CASSGKPIENTEAFF	TGTGCCAGCAGTGGAAAGCCTATAGAGAACACTGAAGCTTTCTTT
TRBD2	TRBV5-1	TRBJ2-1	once	CASSRALGGGEQFF	TGCGCCAGCAGCCGCGCCCTTGGGGGGGGTGAGCAGTTCTTC
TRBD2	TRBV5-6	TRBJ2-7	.	CASSLRGGLWNEQYF	TGTGCCAGCAGCTTGCGGGGAGGGCTCTGGAACGAGCAGTACTTC
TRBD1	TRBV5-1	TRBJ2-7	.	CASTRDRTYEQYF	TGCGCCAGCACCCGGGACAGAACCTACGAGCAGTACTTC
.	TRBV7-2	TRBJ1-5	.	CASSLQGRGQPQHF	TGTGCCAGCAGCTTACAGGGTCGCGGTCAGCCCCAGCATTTT
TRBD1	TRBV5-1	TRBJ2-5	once	CASSWTGQDQETQYF	TGCGCCAGCAGCTGGACCGGACAGGACCAAGAGACCCAGTACTTC
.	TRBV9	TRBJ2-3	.	CASSVAGVRTDTQYF	TGTGCCAGCAGCGTAGCCGGGGTCAGGACAGATACGCAGTATTTT
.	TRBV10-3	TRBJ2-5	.	CAISDVSKTAGRETQYF	TGTGCCATCAGTGATGTTAGCAAAACGGCGGGTCGAGAGACCCAGTACTTC
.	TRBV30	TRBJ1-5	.	CAWGPGLVNQPQHF	TGTGCCTGGGGACCGGGACTGGTCAATCAGCCCCAGCATTTT
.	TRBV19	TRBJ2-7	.	CASSMVARSVVGGQYF	TGTGCCAGTAGTATGGTGGCCCGATCCGTAGTGGGCGGGCAGTACTTC
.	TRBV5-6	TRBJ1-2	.	CASSPGSLYGYTF	TGTGCCAGCAGCCCCGGGTCTCTCTATGGCTACACCTTC
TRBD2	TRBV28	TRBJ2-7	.	CASSNLGLVYEQYF	TGTGCCAGCAGCAACCTGGGACTAGTCTACGAGCAGTACTTC
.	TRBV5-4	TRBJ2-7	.	CASSLTGGLSYEQYF	TGTGCCAGCAGCTTGACGGGGGGCCTCTCCTACGAGCAGTACTTC
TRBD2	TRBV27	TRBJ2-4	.	CASSLIAGSAKNIQYF	TGTGCCAGCAGTTTAATAGCGGGATCAGCCAAAAACATTCAGTACTTC
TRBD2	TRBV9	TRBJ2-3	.	CASSVGGGSGSTDTQYF	TGTGCCAGCAGCGTAGGCGGCGGGAGTGGGAGCACAGATACGCAGTATTTT
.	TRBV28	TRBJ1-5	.	CASSQPQHF	TGTGCCAGCAGTCAGCCCCAGCATTTT
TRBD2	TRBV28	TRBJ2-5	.	CASSLDPTGGETQYF	TGTGCCAGCAGTTTAGACCCCACGGGGGGAGAGACCCAGTACTTC
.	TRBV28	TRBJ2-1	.	CASRRTPAPTTNEQFF	TGTGCCAGCAGACGAACCCCCGCCCCAACGACTAATGAGCAGTTCTTC